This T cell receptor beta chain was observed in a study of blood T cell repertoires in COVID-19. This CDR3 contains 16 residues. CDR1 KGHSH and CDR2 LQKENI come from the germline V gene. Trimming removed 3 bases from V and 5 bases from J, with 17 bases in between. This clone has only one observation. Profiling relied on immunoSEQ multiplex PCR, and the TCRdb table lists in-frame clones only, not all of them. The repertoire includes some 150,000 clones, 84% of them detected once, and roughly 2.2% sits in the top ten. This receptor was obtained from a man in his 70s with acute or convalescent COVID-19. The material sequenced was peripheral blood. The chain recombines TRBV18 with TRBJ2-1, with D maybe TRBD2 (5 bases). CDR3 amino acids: CASSPIEGGFHNEQFF. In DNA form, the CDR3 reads TGTGCCAGCTCACCCATAGAGGGCGGGTTCCACAATGAGCAGTTCTTC.